This paragraph covers one T cell receptor (beta chain) sequence. The data derive from a study of blood T cell repertoires in COVID-19. Study-wide context: Both acute and convalescent COVID-19 samples were obtained from the United States, Italy and Spain. PBMCs, B-cell-depleted T cells, or T cells provided the cDNA or gDNA that made up the material.

Original handling: How many nucleated cells were present was estimated from reference gene primer amplification. Here immunoSEQ multiplex PCR was the method, and the copy in TCRdb shows in-frame clones only, minus some. The D gene and trimming were derived from the DNA, and the V and J assignments and clone size from that table. Of 200,000 to 250,000 clones listed, around nine tenths are singletons. Germline trimming cut 0 bases from V and 5 bases from J; bases unmatched to any gene: 0. CDR3 length: 13 residues. Germline values: CDR1 GTSNPN, CDR2 SVGIG (reference sequence). The V gene is TRBV30, the J gene TRBJ1-4; 7 positions agree with TRBD1. The receptor's source is a woman aged 40 to 49 who had recovered from COVID-19. Specimen: peripheral blood. The CDR3 DNA is TGTGCCTGGAGTGTGACAGGGAATGAAAAACTGTTTTTT. Translated: CAWSVTGNEKLFF.